The 11 T cell receptor beta chains presented below share a single source sample, sequenced in a study of blood T cell repertoires in COVID-19. Here immunoSEQ multiplex PCR was the method, and the copy in TCRdb shows in-frame clones only, minus some. The repertoire includes about 230,000 clones, about 80% of them detected once, and 7.4% sits in the top ten. The sequencing input was peripheral blood. Receptors were obtained from a woman aged 50 to 65 with acute or convalescent COVID-19.

The chain joins TRBV28 to TRBJ2-2; TRBD1 agrees at 8 bases. Germline V lookup: CDR1 MDHEN, CDR2 SYDVKM. Trimming at V came to 5 bases and at J to 2 bases, leaving 7 bases not matched to a gene. The CDR3 loop spans 16 amino acids. Written as DNA, the CDR3 is TGTGCCAGCAGTCCCGCAGGACAGGGAAACACCGGGGAGCTGTTTTTT. Protein: CASSPAGQGNTGELFF. Full variable domain (rest looked up from reference TRBV28 and TRBJ2-2): DVKVTQSSRYLVKRTGEKVFLECVQDMDHENMFWYRQDPGLGLRLIYFSYDVKMKEKGDIPEGYSVSREKKERFSLILESASTNQTSMYLCASSPAGQGNTGELFFGEGSRLTVL.

This CDR3 reads CATYSGTSTGELFF. The CDR3 region has the DNA TGTGCCACCTACAGTGGCACAAGCACCGGGGAGCTGTTTTTT. The chain recombines TRBV5-6 with TRBJ2-2; no reliable D call. Germline assignment: CDR1 SGHDT and CDR2 YYEEEE. The CDR3 is 14 amino acids. The ends were cut back, 9 bases at V and 4 bases at J, with 16 bases in the middle.

The chain has TRBV27 and TRBJ2-1, with 9 bases aligning to TRBD2. The CDR3 covers 15 residues. Germline CDR1 reads MNHEY; CDR2 reads SMNVEV (reference sequence). V lost 5 bases, J lost 4 bases, and 6 bases stayed unmatched. CDR3 coding DNA: TGTGCCAGCAGTCTAAGGCGGGAGGGATACAATGAGCAGTTCTTC. Its translation: CASSLRREGYNEQFF.

The chain joins TRBV15 to TRBJ2-1; a possible D gene is TRBD1 (6 bases). Trimming cost V 2 bases and J 0 bases, with 11 bases left between them. This CDR3 has 16 residues. Germline CDR1 and CDR2: LNHNV and YYDKDF (reference sequence). CDR3 sequence (DNA): TGTGCCACCAGCAGATCCACAGGGAGCTCCTACAATGAGCAGTTCTTC. Protein sequence: CATSRSTGSSYNEQFF.

The chain uses TRBV6-5 and TRBJ2-1; the D gene is possibly TRBD2 (6 bases). V lost 2 bases and J 12 bases, leaving 8 bases between the germline ends. Germline V gene sequence: CDR1 MNHEY, CDR2 SVGAGI. This CDR3 has 11 amino acids. CDR3 residues: CASSYRDWQFF. CDR3 in DNA: TGTGCCAGCAGTTACCGGGACTGGCAGTTCTTC.

The J gene is TRBJ2-1, the V gene TRBV7-2; D unresolved. Germline-derived CDR1 and CDR2 are SGHTA and FQGNSA. The length of the CDR3 is 14 residues. V lost 5 bases and J lost 3, with 11 bases in between. The CDR3 protein is CASSQSSLYNEQFF. The CDR3 region has the DNA TGTGCCAGCAGCCAGTCGTCCCTCTACAATGAGCAGTTCTTC. Full variable domain (outside the CDR3, taken from reference TRBV7-2 and TRBJ2-1): GAGVSQSPSNKVTEKGKDVELRCDPISGHTALYWYRQSLGQGLEFLIYFQGNSAPDKSGLPSDRFSAERTGGSVSTLTIQRTQQEDSAVYLCASSQSSLYNEQFFGPGTRLTVL.

This rearrangement joins TRBV12-3 or TRBV12-4 to TRBJ1-1; D is uncertain. This CDR3 region has 13 residues. V was shortened by 7 bases and J by 2 bases, with 11 bases between the two germline ends. The CDR3 reads CASTLESNTEAFF. The CDR3 coding sequence is TGTGCCAGCACCCTAGAGTCTAACACTGAAGCTTTCTTT.

The V and J genes are TRBV28 and TRBJ1-1; TRBD1 matches 8 bases. There are 14 residues in the CDR3. Germline V gives CDR1 MDHEN, CDR2 SYDVKM. V trimming: 5 bases; J trimming: 8 bases; junction bases outside the gene matches: 10. CDR3 in amino acids: CASSPPGGNGEAFF. DNA of the CDR3: TGTGCCAGCAGTCCCCCAGGGGGCAATGGGGAAGCTTTCTTT.

Written as DNA, the CDR3 is TGCGCCAGCAGCTTGGGACTAGCGGGAGGGCCCCAGAGTGAGCAGTTCTTC. Encoded protein: CASSLGLAGGPQSEQFF. The V gene is TRBV5-1, the J gene TRBJ2-1; 14 bases are a match to TRBD2. Germline V lookup: CDR1 SGHRS, CDR2 YFSETQ. J was trimmed by 9 bases and V by 0 bases; bases with no gene match: 8. CDR3 size: 17 residues.

The chain couples TRBV5-1 to TRBJ2-1, with D tentatively TRBD1 (5 bases). The length of the CDR3 is 14 residues. Trimming took off 4 bases at V and 5 bases at J, with 13 bases between the two ends. Germline assignment: CDR1 SGHRS and CDR2 YFSETQ. CDR3 DNA: TGCGCCAGCAGCCCGGACCCAGGGAACAATGAGCAGTTCTTC. Residues: CASSPDPGNNEQFF.

This clone was recorded only once. The rearrangement joins TRBV9 to TRBJ2-3, with 9 bases aligning to TRBD2. Germline V gene sequence: CDR1 SGDLS, CDR2 YYNGEE. The CDR3 is made up of 16 amino acids. After removal of 0 bases from V and 4 bases from J, the junction contained 6 bases not matched to a gene. CDR3 loop: CASSVAGSGSPDTQYF. The CDR3 region has the DNA TGTGCCAGCAGCGTAGCGGGTAGCGGGAGCCCAGATACGCAGTATTTT.